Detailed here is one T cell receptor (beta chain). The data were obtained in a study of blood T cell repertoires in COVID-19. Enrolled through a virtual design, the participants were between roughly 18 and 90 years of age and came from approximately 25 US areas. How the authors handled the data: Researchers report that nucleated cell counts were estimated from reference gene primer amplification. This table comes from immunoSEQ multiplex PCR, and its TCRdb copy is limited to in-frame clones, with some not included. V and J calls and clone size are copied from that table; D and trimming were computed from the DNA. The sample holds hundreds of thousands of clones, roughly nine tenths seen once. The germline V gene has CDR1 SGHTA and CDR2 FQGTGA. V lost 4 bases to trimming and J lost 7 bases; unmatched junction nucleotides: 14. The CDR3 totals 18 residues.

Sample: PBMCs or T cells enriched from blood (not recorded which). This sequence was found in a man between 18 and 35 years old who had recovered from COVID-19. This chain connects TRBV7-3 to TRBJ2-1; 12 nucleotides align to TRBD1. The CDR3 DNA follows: TGTGCCAGCAGCTCAAAGGGGCTTGGGACAGGGGGCTTAAATGAGCAGTTCTTC. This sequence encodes CASSSKGLGTGGLNEQFF.